These T cell receptor beta chains were read from a single sample in a study of T cells in Graves' hyperthyroidism and ophthalmopathy. TCRdb independently ran MiXCR on the multiplex PCR reads; one entry per CDR3 protein. The profile shows around 700,000 distinct CDR3 sequences, approximately 40% of them singletons. The specimen sequenced was blood. These receptors were taken from a woman aged 35 to 49 with Graves' hyperthyroidism. CDR3s leave out the opening cysteine and the closing phenylalanine or tryptophan. Not every row has a clone size; where given, it reads once, few, many or a size class.

J,size,V,CDR3
TRBJ1-1,many,TRBV20-1,SARGAGEGF
TRBJ2-5,many,TRBV12-3/TRBV12-4,ASRGSQETQY
TRBJ1-2,many,TRBV6-5,ASSNGHRGANYGYT
TRBJ1-5,-,TRBV6-2/TRBV6-3,AGSSTGGRNQPQH
TRBJ2-7,-,TRBV27,ASSTPGQPPYEQY
TRBJ1-4,-,TRBV12-3/TRBV12-4,ASSPPGQGREKLF
TRBJ2-7,-,TRBV6-1,ASSIGSGPYEQY
TRBJ2-7,few,TRBV20-1,SAQLAGGLEQY
TRBJ1-1,few,TRBV25-1,ASGRTGGLYTEAF
TRBJ1-2,few,TRBV5-1,ASSLGTGGPTGYT
TRBJ1-1,few,TRBV4-3,ASSQDYLGTGSSEAF
TRBJ2-1,once,TRBV19,ASSIDPYDGGSRNEQF
TRBJ2-7,-,TRBV13,ASSSNVEGTYEQY
TRBJ1-2,-,TRBV29-1,SVADNYGYT
TRBJ1-1,-,TRBV13,ASRYPTGPGPTEAF
TRBJ1-1,-,TRBV2,AGSPFPGVSTEAF
TRBJ2-5,-,TRBV7-8,ASSPASGGETQY
TRBJ2-1,-,TRBV11-2,ASSSQGGSYNEQF
TRBJ1-1,few,TRBV19,ASTTDRQGGVNTEAF
TRBJ2-3,once,TRBV7-9,ASSPNRGGATDTQY
TRBJ1-5,-,TRBV19,ASSISGVNQPQH
TRBJ1-3,many,TRBV7-6,ASSLEGQGSGNTIY
TRBJ1-5,once,TRBV15,ATSIGTESNQPQH
TRBJ2-7,few,TRBV7-9,ASSTPTGYEQY
TRBJ2-7,few,TRBV7-2,ASSPQEGVDEQY
TRBJ1-2,many,TRBV29-1,SAQTGPYGYT
TRBJ2-5,-,TRBV7-8,ASSSNAIRTVRETQY
TRBJ1-1,many,TRBV2,ASSVTGGNTEAF
TRBJ2-5,many,TRBV10-2,ASSDGGGPEETQY
TRBJ1-2,-,TRBV9,ADRDRANGYT
TRBJ1-4,many,TRBV19,ASSTKTAPSTNEKLF
TRBJ2-7,many,TRBV7-2,ASSSGLAVSYEQY
TRBJ2-5,many,TRBV20-1,SAREGTGQETQY
TRBJ2-7,-,TRBV20-1,SAPQPGQSSYEQY
TRBJ1-5,many,TRBV7-8,ASSFDSSNQPQH
TRBJ1-6,-,TRBV7-9,ASSLRPPLH
TRBJ2-7,-,TRBV11-2,ASRYLGGGEQY
TRBJ2-7,many,TRBV24-1,ATSETDQGTGYEQY
TRBJ2-3,-,TRBV7-9,ASNRDGNTDTQY
TRBJ2-5,-,TRBV5-1,ASSFSTSGGAGLETQY
TRBJ1-4,few,TRBV19,ASSIEGGYEKLF
TRBJ1-1,-,TRBV7-4,ASSVVVGMTGAF
TRBJ1-3,few,TRBV3-1,ASSQDKAGIGNTIY
TRBJ1-1,-,TRBV9,ASSQDSGPNTEAF
TRBJ2-3,-,TRBV7-9,ASSLAGVETDTQY
TRBJ1-1,few,TRBV9,ASSQGTRTEAF